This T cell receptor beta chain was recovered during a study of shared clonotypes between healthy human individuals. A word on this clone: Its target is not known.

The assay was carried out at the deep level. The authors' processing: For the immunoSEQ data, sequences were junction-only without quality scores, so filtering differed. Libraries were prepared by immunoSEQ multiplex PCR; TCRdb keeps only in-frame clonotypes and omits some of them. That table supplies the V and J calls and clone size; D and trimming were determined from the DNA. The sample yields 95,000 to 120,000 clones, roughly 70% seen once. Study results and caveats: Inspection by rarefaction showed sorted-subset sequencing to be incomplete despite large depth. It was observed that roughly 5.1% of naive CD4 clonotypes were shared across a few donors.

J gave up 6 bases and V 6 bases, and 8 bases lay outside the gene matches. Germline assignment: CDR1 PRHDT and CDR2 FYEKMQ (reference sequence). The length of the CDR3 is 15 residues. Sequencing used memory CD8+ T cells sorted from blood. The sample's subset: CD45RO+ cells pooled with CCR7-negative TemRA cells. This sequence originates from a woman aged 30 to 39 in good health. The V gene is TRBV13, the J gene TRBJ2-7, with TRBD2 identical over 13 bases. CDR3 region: CASSDWTSGRPEQYF. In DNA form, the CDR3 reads TGTGCCAGCAGTGATTGGACTAGCGGGAGACCCGAGCAGTACTTC.